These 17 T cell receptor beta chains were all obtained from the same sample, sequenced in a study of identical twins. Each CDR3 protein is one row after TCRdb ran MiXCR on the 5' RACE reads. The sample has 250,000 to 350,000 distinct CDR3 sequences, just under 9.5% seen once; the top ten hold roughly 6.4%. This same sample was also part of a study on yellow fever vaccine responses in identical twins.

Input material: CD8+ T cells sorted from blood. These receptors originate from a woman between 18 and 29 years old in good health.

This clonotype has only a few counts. The CDR3 spells CASSSPSGTANYGYTF. The CDR3 DNA follows: TGTGCCAGCAGCTCCCCCTCCGGGACAGCTAACTATGGCTACACCTTC. The chain links TRBV6-1 to TRBJ1-2; 7 bases align to TRBD1. This CDR3 is built from 16 residues. The V segment lost 6 bases and the J segment 0 bases; nucleotides outside the gene matches: 10. The germline V gene encodes CDR1 MNHNS and CDR2 SASEGT.

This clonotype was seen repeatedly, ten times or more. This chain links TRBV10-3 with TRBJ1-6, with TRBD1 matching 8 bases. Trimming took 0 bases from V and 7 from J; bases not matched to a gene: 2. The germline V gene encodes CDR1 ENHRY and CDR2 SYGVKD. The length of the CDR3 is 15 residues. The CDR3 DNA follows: TGTGCCATCAGTGAGTCGACAGGGGAGAATTCACCCCTCCACTTT. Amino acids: CAISESTGENSPLHF.

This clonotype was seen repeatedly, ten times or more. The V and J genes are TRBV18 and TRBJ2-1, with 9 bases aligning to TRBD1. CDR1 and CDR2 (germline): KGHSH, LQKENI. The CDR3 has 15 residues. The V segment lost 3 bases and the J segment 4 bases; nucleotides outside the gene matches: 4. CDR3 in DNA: TGTGCCAGCTCACCCGGGACAGGGATATACAATGAGCAGTTCTTC. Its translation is CASSPGTGIYNEQFF.

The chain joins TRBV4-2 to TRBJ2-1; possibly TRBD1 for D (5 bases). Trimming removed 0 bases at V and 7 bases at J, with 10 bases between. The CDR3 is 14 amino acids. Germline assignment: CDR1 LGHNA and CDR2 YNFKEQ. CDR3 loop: CASSQDWGKNEQFF. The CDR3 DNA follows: TGTGCCAGCAGCCAAGATTGGGGCAAAAATGAGCAGTTCTTC.

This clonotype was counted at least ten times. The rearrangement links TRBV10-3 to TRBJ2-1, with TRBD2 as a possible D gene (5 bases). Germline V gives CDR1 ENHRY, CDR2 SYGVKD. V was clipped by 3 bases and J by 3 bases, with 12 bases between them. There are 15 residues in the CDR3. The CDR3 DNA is TGTGCCATCAGTGAAGGTAAGCGGAACTACAATGAGCAGTTCTTC. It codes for CAISEGKRNYNEQFF.

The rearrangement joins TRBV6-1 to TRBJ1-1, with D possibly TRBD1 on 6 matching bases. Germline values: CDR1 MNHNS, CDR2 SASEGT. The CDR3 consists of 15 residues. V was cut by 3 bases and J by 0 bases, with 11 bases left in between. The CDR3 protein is CASSDRDTLNTEAFF. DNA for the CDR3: TGTGCCAGCAGTGACCGGGACACTCTGAACACTGAAGCTTTCTTT.

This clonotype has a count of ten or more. The CDR3 loop is CASSQGPAGGRDEQFF. The DNA for the CDR3 is TGCGCCAGCAGCCAAGGTCCTGCGGGGGGTCGGGATGAGCAGTTCTTC. The chain employs TRBV4-1 and TRBJ2-1; 8 bases match TRBD2. Germline CDR1 and CDR2: MGHRA and YSYEKL. J gave up 8 bases and V 1 base, and 10 bases lay outside the gene matches. The CDR3 consists of 16 residues.

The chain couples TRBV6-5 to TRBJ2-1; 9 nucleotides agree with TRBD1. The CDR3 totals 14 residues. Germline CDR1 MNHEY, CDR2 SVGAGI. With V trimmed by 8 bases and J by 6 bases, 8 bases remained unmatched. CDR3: CASGTGTGPNEQFF. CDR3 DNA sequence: TGTGCCAGCGGTACTGGGACAGGGCCCAATGAGCAGTTCTTC.

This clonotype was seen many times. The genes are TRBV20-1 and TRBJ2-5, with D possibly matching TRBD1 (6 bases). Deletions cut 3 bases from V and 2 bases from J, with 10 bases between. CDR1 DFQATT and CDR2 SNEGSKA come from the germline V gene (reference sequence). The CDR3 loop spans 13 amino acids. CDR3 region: CSASGQGQETQYF. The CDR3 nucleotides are TGCAGTGCTAGTGGTCAGGGGCAAGAGACCCAGTACTTC.

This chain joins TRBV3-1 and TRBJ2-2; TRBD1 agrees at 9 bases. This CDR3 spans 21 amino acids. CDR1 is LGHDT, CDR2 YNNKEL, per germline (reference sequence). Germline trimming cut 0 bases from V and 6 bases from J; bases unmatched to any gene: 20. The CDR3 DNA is TGTGCCAGCAGCCAAGAGATTTCGACAGGGGGTTTGTGGCGGGGCTCCGGGGAGCTGTTTTTT. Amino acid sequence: CASSQEISTGGLWRGSGELFF.

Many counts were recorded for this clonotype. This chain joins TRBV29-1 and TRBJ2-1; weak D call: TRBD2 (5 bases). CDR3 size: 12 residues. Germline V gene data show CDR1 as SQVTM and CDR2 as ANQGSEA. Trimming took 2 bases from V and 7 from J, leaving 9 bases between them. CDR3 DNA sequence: TGCAGCGTTGAATCCGGCGGGAATGAGCAGTTCTTC. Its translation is CSVESGGNEQFF.

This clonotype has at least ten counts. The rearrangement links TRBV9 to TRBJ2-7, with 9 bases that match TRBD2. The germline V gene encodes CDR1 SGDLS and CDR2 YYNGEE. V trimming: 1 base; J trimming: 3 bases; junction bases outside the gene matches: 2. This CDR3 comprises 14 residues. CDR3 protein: CASSVSSGGYEQYF. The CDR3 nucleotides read TGTGCCAGCAGCGTAAGTAGCGGGGGCTACGAGCAGTACTTC.

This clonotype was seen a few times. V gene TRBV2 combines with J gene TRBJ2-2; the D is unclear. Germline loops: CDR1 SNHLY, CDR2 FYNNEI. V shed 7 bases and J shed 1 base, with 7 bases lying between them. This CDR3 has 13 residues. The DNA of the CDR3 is TGTGCCAGCATGGCTAAGAACACCGGGGAGCTGTTTTTT. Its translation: CASMAKNTGELFF.

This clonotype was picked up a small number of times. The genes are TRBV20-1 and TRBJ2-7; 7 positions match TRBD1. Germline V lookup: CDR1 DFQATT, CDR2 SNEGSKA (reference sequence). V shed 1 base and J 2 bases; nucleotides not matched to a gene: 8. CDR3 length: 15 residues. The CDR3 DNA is TGCAGTGCTAGAGGAGGGGGCTCTGTGGCCTACGAGCAGTACTTC. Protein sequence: CSARGGGSVAYEQYF.

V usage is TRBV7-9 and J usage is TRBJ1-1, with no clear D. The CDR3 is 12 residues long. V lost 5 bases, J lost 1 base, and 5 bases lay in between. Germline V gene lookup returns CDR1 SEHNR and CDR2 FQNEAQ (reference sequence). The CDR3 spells CASSQPNTEAFF. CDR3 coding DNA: TGTGCCAGCAGCCAGCCGAACACTGAAGCTTTCTTT.

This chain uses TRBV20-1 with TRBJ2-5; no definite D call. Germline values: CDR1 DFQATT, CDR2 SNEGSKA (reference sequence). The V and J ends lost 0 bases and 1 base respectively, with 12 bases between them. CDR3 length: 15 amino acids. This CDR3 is CSARDAPQSQETQYF. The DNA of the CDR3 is TGCAGTGCTAGAGATGCTCCCCAATCCCAAGAGACCCAGTACTTC.

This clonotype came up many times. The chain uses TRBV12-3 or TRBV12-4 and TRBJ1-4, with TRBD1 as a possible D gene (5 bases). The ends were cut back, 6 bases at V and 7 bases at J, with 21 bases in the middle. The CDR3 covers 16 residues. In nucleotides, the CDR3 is TGTGCCAGCAGCCCTTTTACCGGGACCCTAATTGAAAAACTGTTTTTT. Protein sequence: CASSPFTGTLIEKLFF.